A single sample is the source of the 22 T cell receptor beta chains below, sequenced in a study of blood T cell repertoires in COVID-19. Sequenced by immunoSEQ multiplex PCR; TCRdb stores in-frame clones only, minus some. Of 150,000 to 200,000 clones in the sample, about 80% were seen once. Sequencing was done on a sample of peripheral blood. Receptor source: a man aged 55 to 70 with acute or convalescent COVID-19.

The V call is TRBV27, the J call TRBJ1-1; 10 bases are a match to TRBD1. CDR3 length: 14 residues. J gave up 2 bases and V 8 bases, and 5 bases lay outside the gene matches. CDR1 is MNHEY, CDR2 SMNVEV, per germline (reference sequence). This CDR3 reads CASGLTGGNTEAFF. CDR3 DNA sequence: TGTGCCAGCGGATTGACAGGGGGCAACACTGAAGCTTTCTTT.

This clone turned up a few times. This sequence joins TRBV24-1 and TRBJ2-1, with 13 bases fitting TRBD2. This CDR3 comprises 16 residues. Unmatched junction bases numbered 1, after V lost 2 bases and J lost 4 bases. Germline V gives CDR1 KGHDR, CDR2 SFDVKD. CDR3 region: CATSDSTSGGYNEQFF. As DNA, the CDR3 is TGTGCCACCAGTGATTCGACTAGCGGGGGGTACAATGAGCAGTTCTTC.

For this clone: The same CDR3 arises from other DNA sequences in this sample as well. This chain joins TRBV10-3 and TRBJ1-2; 8 nucleotides line up with TRBD1. J gave up 3 bases and V 6 bases, and 6 bases lay outside the gene matches. This CDR3 comprises 14 residues. Germline V CDR1 and CDR2: ENHRY, SYGVKD. CDR3 sequence: CAISLGQGDYGYTF. CDR3 DNA: TGTGCCATCAGCCTCGGACAGGGAGACTATGGCTACACCTTC.

The chain recombines TRBV7-3 with TRBJ2-1; a weak D match, TRBD1 (5 bases). The CDR3 length is 12 residues. The germline V gene encodes CDR1 SGHTA and CDR2 FQGTGA. V gave up 2 bases and J gave up 6 bases, with 5 bases separating them. The CDR3 region has the DNA TGTGCCAGCAGCTTAGACAGCAATGAGCAGTTCTTC. Its translation: CASSLDSNEQFF.

The chain joins TRBV19 to TRBJ1-1; 10 bases are shared with TRBD1. V lost 2 bases to trimming and J lost 5 bases; unmatched junction nucleotides: 5. The CDR3 is made up of 15 amino acids. In germline, CDR1 is LNHDA, CDR2 SQIVND (reference sequence). The CDR3 reads CASSISGTGETEAFF. CDR3 DNA sequence: TGTGCCAGTAGTATATCCGGGACAGGGGAGACTGAAGCTTTCTTT.

The CDR3 protein is CASIARYEQYF. The CDR3 bases are TGTGCCAGCATTGCCCGGTACGAGCAGTACTTC. The chain carries TRBV2 and TRBJ2-7; D is undetermined. The CDR3 has 11 residues. Germline CDR1 and CDR2: SNHLY and FYNNEI. V was shortened by 7 bases and J by 4 bases, with 8 bases between the two germline ends.

At least ten counts were recorded for this clone. The V gene is TRBV13, the J gene TRBJ1-1; 8 positions agree with TRBD1. The CDR3 loop spans 15 amino acids. The germline gives CDR1 PRHDT, CDR2 FYEKMQ (reference sequence). V gave up 5 bases and J gave up 3 bases; unmatched junction bases: 8. CDR3 nucleotides: TGTGCCAGCAGCCTCATTCGGACAGGGTACACTGAAGCTTTCTTT. Amino acid sequence: CASSLIRTGYTEAFF.

The gene calls are TRBV29-1 and TRBJ2-7; unclear D gene. Germline CDR1 reads SQVTM; CDR2 reads ANQGSEA. This CDR3 is 13 amino acids long. V shed 1 base and J shed 0 bases, with 7 bases lying between them. CDR3 nucleotide sequence: TGCAGCGTTGAAGCCGTAGACTCCTACGAGCAGTACTTC. Protein product: CSVEAVDSYEQYF.

This clone was counted once. The chain combines TRBV7-2 with TRBJ2-5; 7 bases are a match to TRBD2. With V trimmed by 3 bases and J by 2 bases, 12 bases remained unmatched. Germline CDR1 is SGHTA and CDR2 is FQGNSA. The length of the CDR3 is 17 residues. Here the CDR3 DNA reads TGTGCCAGCAGCTTTCCCCTAAGCGGGCGGGGGCAAGAGACCCAGTACTTC. Protein product: CASSFPLSGRGQETQYF.

The V call is TRBV9, the J call TRBJ1-3, with TRBD1 identical over 7 bases. The CDR3 has 14 residues. V lost 2 bases to trimming and J lost 3 bases; unmatched junction nucleotides: 2. In germline, CDR1 is SGDLS, CDR2 YYNGEE. The CDR3 here is CASSVDRDGNTIYF. Here the CDR3 DNA reads TGTGCCAGCAGCGTTGACAGGGATGGAAACACCATATATTTT.

The genes are TRBV7-2 and TRBJ2-4; 12 nucleotides align to TRBD2. J was trimmed by 5 bases and V by 4 bases; bases with no gene match: 12. The CDR3 totals 18 residues. Germline V gene lookup returns CDR1 SGHTA and CDR2 FQGNSA. The CDR3 is CASSSRSGLAGLQNIQYF. CDR3 nucleotide sequence: TGTGCCAGCAGCTCAAGATCGGGACTAGCGGGCCTTCAAAACATTCAGTACTTC.

The V gene is TRBV3-1 (or the pseudogene TRBV3-2), the J gene TRBJ2-7; possibly TRBD2 for D (6 bases). The V gene's germline CDR1 is LGHDT and CDR2 YNNKEL (reference sequence). The CDR3 length is 16 residues. V dropped 7 bases and J dropped 2 bases, with 21 bases sitting between them. CDR3 bases: TGTGCCAGCACCAAGTGGGCCGGGACTGCGACCTACGAGCAGTACTTC. Translation: CASTKWAGTATYEQYF.

The gene calls are TRBV7-2 and TRBJ1-6; D unclear. Germline V lookup: CDR1 SGHTA, CDR2 FQGNSA. V lost 2 bases, J lost 7 bases, and 12 bases lay in between. The CDR3 has 15 amino acids. CDR3 region: CASSLQPGFNSPLHF. The CDR3 nucleotides read TGTGCCAGCAGCTTACAACCGGGTTTCAATTCACCCCTCCACTTT.

This chain joins TRBV27 and TRBJ2-1; 8 bases are shared with TRBD2. The CDR3 has 14 residues. The V gene end was trimmed by 3 bases and the J gene end by 4 bases; junction bases not matched to a gene: 2. The germline gives CDR1 MNHEY, CDR2 SMNVEV (reference sequence). The CDR3: CASSFGGGYNEQFF. For the CDR3, the DNA is TGTGCCAGCAGTTTCGGGGGGGGGTACAATGAGCAGTTCTTC.

The chain is built from TRBV28 and TRBJ2-4, with D possibly being TRBD1 (6 bases). V was clipped by 4 bases and J by 6 bases, with 16 bases between them. CDR3 length: 15 amino acids. Looked up from germline, CDR1 is MDHEN and CDR2 is SYDVKM. DNA of the CDR3: TGTGCCAGCAGTTCTTTCACAGGGATGGGAAACATTCAGTACTTC. It specifies CASSSFTGMGNIQYF.

The chain links TRBV3-1 (or the pseudogene TRBV3-2) to TRBJ2-7, with 8 bases lining up with TRBD2. Germline V gene data show CDR1 as LGHDT and CDR2 as YNNKEL (reference sequence). Trimming cost V 1 base and J 5 bases; bases outside gene matches: 10. CDR3 length: 16 residues. The DNA of the CDR3 is TGTGCCAGCAGCCAAGGGAGCGGGGGAGGCGGGAACGAGCAGTACTTC. This translates into CASSQGSGGGGNEQYF.

This clone turned up a few times. The genes are TRBV11-2 and TRBJ1-4; D is uncertain. The CDR3 runs 13 residues. Germline values: CDR1 SGHAT, CDR2 FQNNGV. The V end was cut by 0 bases, the J end by 4 bases, with 3 bases between. The CDR3 DNA follows: TGTGCCAGCAGCTTAGACCTTAATGAAAAACTGTTTTTT. Amino acids: CASSLDLNEKLFF.

This clone was recorded only once. The chain combines TRBV15 with TRBJ1-1; 9 bases align to TRBD1. The length of the CDR3 is 14 residues. The J segment lost 1 base and the V segment lost 6 bases, leaving 3 bases of the junction unmatched. The germline gives CDR1 LNHNV, CDR2 YYDKDF (reference sequence). CDR3 nucleotides: TGTGCCACCAGTAAGGGACAGGGGAACACTGAAGCTTTCTTT. This encodes CATSKGQGNTEAFF.

The chain joins TRBV2 to TRBJ1-2; D remains ambiguous. The CDR3 is 11 amino acids. Looked up from germline, CDR1 is SNHLY and CDR2 is FYNNEI. The V gene lost 9 bases and the J gene lost 2 bases, with 7 bases spanning the gap. This CDR3 is CARDSNYGYTF. Here the CDR3 DNA reads TGTGCCAGGGACTCAAACTATGGCTACACCTTC.

This chain uses TRBV7-2 with TRBJ2-3; 7 bases match TRBD1. Trimming cost V 4 bases and J 5 bases; bases outside gene matches: 6. There are 14 residues in the CDR3. Per germline, CDR1 SGHTA and CDR2 FQGNSA. The CDR3 DNA reads TGTGCCAGCAGCTATCAAGGGGGCTTAGATACGCAGTATTTT. Amino acids: CASSYQGGLDTQYF.

Only one count was recorded for this clone. The chain links TRBV9 to TRBJ2-4, with 12 bases matching TRBD2. CDR1 is SGDLS and CDR2 is YYNGEE in the germline V gene. The CDR3 covers 14 residues. The V gene end was trimmed by 4 bases and the J gene end by 13 bases; junction bases not matched to a gene: 9. The CDR3 DNA reads TGTGCCAGCAGCACCGGGACTAGCGGGCGGGCACAGTACTTC. This translates into CASSTGTSGRAQYF.

The chain is built from TRBV18 and TRBJ2-3; TRBD1 agrees at 7 bases. The junction had 7 bases not matched to a gene; V was cut back by 2 bases and J by 8 bases. Germline V lookup: CDR1 KGHSH, CDR2 LQKENI. This CDR3 is 14 amino acids long. The CDR3 DNA reads TGTGCCAGCTCACCAAACCCACAGGGGACTACGCAGTATTTT. This gives the protein CASSPNPQGTTQYF.